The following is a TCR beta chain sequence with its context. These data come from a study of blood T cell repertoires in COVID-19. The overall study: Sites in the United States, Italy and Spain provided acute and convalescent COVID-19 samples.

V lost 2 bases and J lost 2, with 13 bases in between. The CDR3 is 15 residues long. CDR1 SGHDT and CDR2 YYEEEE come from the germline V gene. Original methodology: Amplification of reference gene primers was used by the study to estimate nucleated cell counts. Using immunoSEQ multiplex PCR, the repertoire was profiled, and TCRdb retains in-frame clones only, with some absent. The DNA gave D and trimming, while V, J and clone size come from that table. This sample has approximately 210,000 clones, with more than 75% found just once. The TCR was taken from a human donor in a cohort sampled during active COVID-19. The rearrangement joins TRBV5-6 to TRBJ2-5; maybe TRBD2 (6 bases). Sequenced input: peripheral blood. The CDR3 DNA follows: TGTGCCAGCAGCTTCCTTAGCGGAAAACAAGAGACCCAGTACTTC. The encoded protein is CASSFLSGKQETQYF. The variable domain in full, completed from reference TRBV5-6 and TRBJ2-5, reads DAGVTQSPTHLIKTRGQQVTLRCSPKSGHDTVSWYQQALGQGPQFIFQYYEEEERQRGNFPDRFSGHQFPNYSSELNVNALLLGDSALYLCASSFLSGKQETQYFGPGTRLLVL.